Listed below are T cell receptor beta chains from one sample, sequenced in a study of T cells in Graves' hyperthyroidism and ophthalmopathy. TCRdb itself ran the multiplex PCR reads through MiXCR, one entry per CDR3 protein. Counted here are about 560,000 distinct CDR3 sequences, roughly 15% occurring once; the ten biggest clones make up approximately 15%. The sequenced sample consisted of blood. The receptors were gathered from a woman in her thirties or forties with Graves' hyperthyroidism. Each CDR3 is given with its conserved first and last residue. The order of the fields is J gene, V gene, clone size, D gene, CDR3 DNA, CDR3 protein. The D gene is left open where the match is weak. Some rows mark clone size as missing; the rest say once, few, many or name a class of expanded clone.

J gene: TRBJ2-1
V gene: TRBV10-3
clone size: many
D gene: .
CDR3 DNA: TGTGCCATCAGTGAGTCGGTCGGACGGTACAATGAGCAGTTCTTC
CDR3 protein: CAISESVGRYNEQFF

J gene: TRBJ2-1
V gene: TRBV29-1
clone size: .
D gene: TRBD2
CDR3 DNA: TGCAGCGTTGTTAGGGGTAGCGGGAGCTATGAGCAGTTCTTC
CDR3 protein: CSVVRGSGSYEQFF

J gene: TRBJ2-5
V gene: TRBV24-1
clone size: many
D gene: .
CDR3 DNA: TGTGCCACCAGTGACGCCGGGGAGCCCCAAGAGACCCAGTACTTC
CDR3 protein: CATSDAGEPQETQYF

J gene: TRBJ1-2
V gene: TRBV28
clone size: many
D gene: .
CDR3 DNA: TGTGCCAGCAGTTTATCGGTCTATGGCTACACCTTC
CDR3 protein: CASSLSVYGYTF

J gene: TRBJ1-3
V gene: TRBV11-1
clone size: .
D gene: .
CDR3 DNA: TGTGCCAGCAGCTCCTACACGGGGGACACCATATATTTT
CDR3 protein: CASSSYTGDTIYF

J gene: TRBJ1-3
V gene: TRBV12-3/TRBV12-4
clone size: many
D gene: .
CDR3 DNA: TGTGCCAGCAGTACACCGTGGACAAGAGGAAACACCATATATTTT
CDR3 protein: CASSTPWTRGNTIYF

J gene: TRBJ2-5
V gene: TRBV27
clone size: many
D gene: TRBD1
CDR3 DNA: TGTGCCAGCGATCCAGGGGGACAGGGAACGGAAGAGACCCAGTACTTC
CDR3 protein: CASDPGGQGTEETQYF

J gene: TRBJ1-5
V gene: TRBV6-5
clone size: many
D gene: .
CDR3 DNA: TGTGCCAGCAGTTACGGAAGGGAACGTCAGCCCCAGCATTTT
CDR3 protein: CASSYGRERQPQHF

J gene: TRBJ2-5
V gene: TRBV7-9
clone size: few
D gene: .
CDR3 DNA: TGTGCCAGCAGCGATGACAGACAAGAGACCCAGTACTTC
CDR3 protein: CASSDDRQETQYF

J gene: TRBJ2-2
V gene: TRBV6-1
clone size: many
D gene: .
CDR3 DNA: TGTGCCAGCAGTCGTCTAAGGGGGAACACCGGGGAGCTGTTTTTT
CDR3 protein: CASSRLRGNTGELFF

J gene: TRBJ2-4
V gene: TRBV20-1
clone size: many
D gene: TRBD2
CDR3 DNA: TGCAGTGCTAGGAGCGGGAGCAAAAACATTCAGTACTTC
CDR3 protein: CSARSGSKNIQYF

J gene: TRBJ2-3
V gene: TRBV27
clone size: .
D gene: TRBD2
CDR3 DNA: TGTGCCAGCAGTTCAATCGGTGGAGCGGGAGCAGATACGCAGTATTTT
CDR3 protein: CASSSIGGAGADTQYF

J gene: TRBJ2-1
V gene: TRBV7-9
clone size: once
D gene: TRBD2
CDR3 DNA: TGTGCCAGCAGCTTAGTAGGGCCGGGACTAGCGGGGTACAATGAGCAGTTCTTC
CDR3 protein: CASSLVGPGLAGYNEQFF

J gene: TRBJ1-1
V gene: TRBV29-1
clone size: many
D gene: .
CDR3 DNA: TGCAGCGTTGAAAACAGGATGAACACTGAAGCTTTCTTT
CDR3 protein: CSVENRMNTEAFF

J gene: TRBJ1-2
V gene: TRBV7-8
clone size: .
D gene: TRBD1
CDR3 DNA: TGTGCCAGCAGCCTAGGGGGACAGGGGACGAAACGCTACACCTTC
CDR3 protein: CASSLGGQGTKRYTF

J gene: TRBJ2-5
V gene: TRBV4-1
clone size: .
D gene: .
CDR3 DNA: TGCGCCAGCAGCCAAGAGACGCGGCAGCAAGAGACCCAGTACTTC
CDR3 protein: CASSQETRQQETQYF

J gene: TRBJ2-7
V gene: TRBV6-1
clone size: many
D gene: TRBD1
CDR3 DNA: TGTGCCAGCAGTCCCCTCGATGGGACAGGGGACGACGAGCAGTACTTC
CDR3 protein: CASSPLDGTGDDEQYF

J gene: TRBJ2-2
V gene: TRBV5-4
clone size: .
D gene: .
CDR3 DNA: TGTGCCAGCAGCTTGCGGGGGTCGAACACCGGGGAGCTGTTTTTT
CDR3 protein: CASSLRGSNTGELFF

J gene: TRBJ1-2
V gene: TRBV7-2
clone size: many
D gene: .
CDR3 DNA: TGTGCCAGCAGCTTAGCGTCCGGCAGAACTAACTATGGCTACACCTTC
CDR3 protein: CASSLASGRTNYGYTF

J gene: TRBJ2-1
V gene: TRBV6-1
clone size: many
D gene: TRBD2
CDR3 DNA: TGTGCCAGCAGTGTCGGACTAGCGGGATTAGCGGATGAGCAGTTCTTC
CDR3 protein: CASSVGLAGLADEQFF

J gene: TRBJ1-6
V gene: TRBV28
clone size: many
D gene: .
CDR3 DNA: TGTGCCAGCCTAATCAAACAGGGACCGAATTCACCCCTCCACTTT
CDR3 protein: CASLIKQGPNSPLHF

J gene: TRBJ2-1
V gene: TRBV27
clone size: few
D gene: .
CDR3 DNA: TGTGCCAGCAGTTTAAGTCCAGCCCGCGGCAATGAGCAGTTCTTC
CDR3 protein: CASSLSPARGNEQFF

J gene: TRBJ1-1
V gene: TRBV29-1
clone size: .
D gene: TRBD1
CDR3 DNA: TGCAGCGTTGAGATCCCACCAGGGGGTTACGCTGAAGCTTTCTTT
CDR3 protein: CSVEIPPGGYAEAFF

J gene: TRBJ1-5
V gene: TRBV28
clone size: many
D gene: TRBD1
CDR3 DNA: TGTGCCAGCAGTTTTCCAGGGGGGGCTGGCAATCAGCCCCAGCATTTT
CDR3 protein: CASSFPGGAGNQPQHF